This TCR beta chain emerged from a study of beta chain features in type 1 diabetes. Study outcomes and limitations: When Type 1 diabetes patients were examined, their TCRB CDR3s proved moderately but significantly shorter in all four CD4+ subsets. Naive, central memory and regulatory TCRB repertoires appeared more similar among patients than healthy donors.

The whole isolated RNA underwent reverse transcription, so sequencing captured expressed TCRB transcripts. Sequencing was performed with immunoSEQ multiplex PCR; in TCRdb, only in-frame clones are kept and a portion is missing. The data contain roughly 170,000 clones, 10% to 15% of them singletons. Stem cell-like memory, regulatory, central memory and naive CD4+ cells were sorted via CD45RO/CCR7/CD25/CD127/CD95/CD27. Each sorted fraction was over 95% pure. This clone appeared once. What it binds is not known. Deletions cut 1 base from V and 1 base from J, with 8 bases between. This CDR3 has 15 amino acids. Germline V gene lookup returns CDR1 SGHAT and CDR2 FQNNGV.

The sample comprised central memory CD4+ T cells from blood. The source is a woman under 30 in good health. The gene calls are TRBV11-2 and TRBJ1-5; no definite D call. The CDR3 is CASSLGGGSNQPQHF. CDR3 nucleotide sequence: TGTGCCAGCAGCTTAGGGGGAGGCAGCAATCAGCCCCAGCATTTT.